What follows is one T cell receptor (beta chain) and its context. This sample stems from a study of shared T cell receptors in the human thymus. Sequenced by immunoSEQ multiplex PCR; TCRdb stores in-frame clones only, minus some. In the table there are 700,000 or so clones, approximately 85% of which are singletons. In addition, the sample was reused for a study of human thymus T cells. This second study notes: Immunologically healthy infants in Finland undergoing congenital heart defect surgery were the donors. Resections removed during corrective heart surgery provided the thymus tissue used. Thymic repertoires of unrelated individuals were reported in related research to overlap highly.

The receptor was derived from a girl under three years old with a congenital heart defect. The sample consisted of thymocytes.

CDR3: CASSLGARQGLDTEAFF. The CDR3 DNA reads as TGCGCCAGCAGCTTGGGAGCTAGACAGGGATTGGACACTGAAGCTTTCTTT. The chain joins TRBV5-1 to TRBJ1-1; the match to TRBD1 covers 7 bases. There are 17 residues in the CDR3. Germline trimming cut 0 bases from V and 3 bases from J; bases unmatched to any gene: 11. Germline assignment: CDR1 SGHRS and CDR2 YFSETQ.